These 4 T cell receptor beta chains were sequenced from one sample in a study of human T cells and chemical hapten exposure. Regarding time point: patch test 2, 6 weeks after DPC sensitization. Documented treatment: therapeutic diphenylcyclopropenone sensitization with weekly scalp DPC. From the RACE reads, TCRdb called clonotypes with MiXCR, one entry per CDR3 protein. The data show about 140,000 distinct CDR3 sequences, 10% to 15% seen once. The material sequenced was whole blood, taken in connection with sensitization to the hapten diphenylcyclopropenone (DPC). All receptors come from a woman between 50 and 59 years old with alopecia areata. Some clones in this sample may be carry-over from other donors' samples.

In its sample, this clonotype was seen many times. The J gene is TRBJ2-1, the V gene TRBV29-1, with D hard to call. Trimming shortened V by 6 bases and J by 2 bases, and 11 bases separated the two germline ends. Germline V lookup: CDR1 SQVTM, CDR2 ANQGSEA. There are 13 residues in the CDR3. As DNA, the CDR3 is TGCAGCGTCCCGGGTAGTACCTACAATGAGCAGTTCTTC. It translates to CSVPGSTYNEQFF.

The V gene is TRBV5-1, the J gene TRBJ2-7, with 9 positions matching TRBD2. Germline V gene lookup returns CDR1 SGHRS and CDR2 YFSETQ. The trim removed 4 bases at V and 5 bases at J, leaving 7 bases unmatched. The CDR3 totals 14 residues. The CDR3 reads CASSLIAGANEQYF. CDR3 DNA sequence: TGCGCCAGCAGCCTAATAGCGGGAGCAAACGAGCAGTACTTC.

The rearrangement uses TRBV19 and TRBJ2-7; a weak D match, TRBD1 (6 bases). V dropped 9 bases and J dropped 6 bases, with 21 bases sitting between them. The V gene's germline CDR1 is LNHDA and CDR2 SQIVND (reference sequence). The CDR3 loop spans 14 amino acids. The CDR3 is CASPQEAGDGEQYF. The CDR3 DNA sequence: TGTGCCAGCCCGCAAGAGGCAGGGGACGGCGAGCAGTACTTC.

This clonotype was recorded a few times. The rearrangement uses TRBV7-3 and TRBJ2-5, with D perhaps assigned TRBD1 or TRBD2 (5 bases each). Per germline, CDR1 SGHTA and CDR2 FQGTGA. CDR3 length: 20 residues. CDR3 nucleotide sequence: TGTGCTCCCAGCCCAAGGGGCGGGTCGCTCCTGCGCAAAGTACAAGAGACCCAGTACTTC. Its protein product is CAPSPRGGSLLRKVQETQYF.